Listed here are 20 T cell receptor beta chains from one sample, sequenced in a study of radiotherapy plus CTLA-4 blockade in lung cancer. Libraries were prepared by immunoSEQ multiplex PCR; TCRdb keeps only in-frame clonotypes and omits some of them. The data show about 77,000 clones, roughly 74% seen once. This material consisted of peripheral blood, taken from a patient treated with radiotherapy plus ipilimumab. The receptors shown here come from a human donor with non-small cell lung cancer whose response to radiotherapy plus ipilimumab could not be evaluated.

This clone appeared a single time. V usage is TRBV28 and J usage is TRBJ2-1; TRBD2 matches 13 bases. J lost 9 bases, V lost 5 bases, and 7 bases had no gene match. The V gene's germline CDR1 is MDHEN and CDR2 SYDVKM. This CDR3 is built from 15 residues. CDR3 amino acids: CASSLRLAGGGEQFF. DNA of the CDR3: TGTGCCAGCAGTCTCCGACTAGCGGGGGGTGGTGAGCAGTTCTTC. Complete variable domain (other parts from reference TRBV28 and TRBJ2-1): DVKVTQSSRYLVKRTGEKVFLECVQDMDHENMFWYRQDPGLGLRLIYFSYDVKMKEKGDIPEGYSVSREKKERFSLILESASTNQTSMYLCASSLRLAGGGEQFFGPGTRLTVL.

The chain has TRBV10-2 and TRBJ2-3, with 7 bases lining up with TRBD1. The CDR3 length is 16 residues. From germline, CDR1 is WSHSY and CDR2 SAAADI. V dropped 4 bases and J dropped 1; count of bases not matched to a gene: 8. In DNA form, the CDR3 reads TGCGCCAGCAGTGGGGTACAGGGGTTGGGCACAGATACGCAGTATTTT. It encodes CASSGVQGLGTDTQYF.

The chain combines TRBV30 with TRBJ1-2, with D maybe TRBD1 (6 bases). In germline, CDR1 is GTSNPN, CDR2 SVGIG (reference sequence). The CDR3 extends over 13 amino acids. Trimming took 3 bases from V and 10 from J, leaving 18 bases between them. CDR3 nucleotides: TGTGCCTGGAGCCTCACGGGGGGGACATACTACACCTTC. This translates into CAWSLTGGTYYTF.

This chain's CDR3 is CSVAQETQYF. CDR3 DNA sequence: TGCAGCGTTGCTCAAGAGACCCAGTACTTC. The V and J genes are TRBV29-1 and TRBJ2-5; no clear D. The germline V gene encodes CDR1 SQVTM and CDR2 ANQGSEA. Trimming stripped 4 bases from V and 2 bases from J, with 2 bases between. The CDR3 contains 10 residues.

This chain uses TRBV6-5 with TRBJ2-7; 13 bases line up with TRBD2. J lost 2 bases, V lost 2 bases, and 3 bases had no gene match. This CDR3 contains 16 residues. The V gene's germline CDR1 is MNHEY and CDR2 SVGAGI. Here the CDR3 reads CASSYRLAGGTYEQYF. The CDR3 DNA is TGTGCCAGCAGTTACCGACTAGCGGGGGGAACCTACGAGCAGTACTTC.

The chain links TRBV28 to TRBJ1-3, with D possibly TRBD1 on 6 matching bases. The CDR3 contains 15 residues. Germline V gene lookup returns CDR1 MDHEN and CDR2 SYDVKM. Deletions cut 6 bases from V and 0 bases from J, with 12 bases between. The CDR3 region is CASRYTGSSGNTIYF. The CDR3 DNA reads as TGTGCCAGCAGGTATACAGGGAGCTCTGGAAACACCATATATTTT.

The chain is built from TRBV6-4 and TRBJ2-7; the D gene is possibly TRBD1 (5 bases). V was pared by 8 bases and J by 3 bases, with 17 bases between. The V gene's germline CDR1 is MRHNA and CDR2 SNTAGT. The CDR3 is 14 residues long. Here the CDR3 reads CASSLMTVDYEQYF. The CDR3 nucleotides read TGTGCCAGCTCCCTAATGACAGTGGACTACGAGCAGTACTTC.

The chain uses TRBV2 and TRBJ1-6, with D tentatively TRBD1 (5 bases). The CDR3 has 16 amino acids. Germline CDR1 and CDR2: SNHLY and FYNNEI. With 4 bases removed from V and 9 bases from J, the gap between germline ends came to 19 bases. The CDR3 here is CASSVEGRAEGSPLHF. CDR3 nucleotide sequence: TGTGCCAGCAGTGTAGAAGGCAGGGCGGAAGGTTCACCCCTCCACTTT. The full variable domain, its missing parts supplied by reference TRBV2 and TRBJ1-6, is EPEVTQTPSHQVTQMGQEVILRCVPISNHLYFYWYRQILGQKVEFLVSFYNNEISEKSEIFDDQFSVERPDGSNFTLKIRSTKLEDSAMYFCASSVEGRAEGSPLHFGNGTRLTVT.

The chain couples TRBV19 to TRBJ1-1, with D tentatively TRBD1 (6 bases). The germline gives CDR1 LNHDA, CDR2 SQIVND (reference sequence). This CDR3 region has 14 residues. Deletions cut 6 bases from V and 6 bases from J, with 17 bases between. For the CDR3, the DNA is TGTGCCAGTAGCTCAGATCAGGGGCGCCCTGAAGCTTTCTTT. It yields the protein CASSSDQGRPEAFF.

For this clone: Mismatch with germline at one junction end may stem from a read error. The same CDR3 also results from other DNA sequences found in this sample. The rearrangement links TRBV5-6 to TRBJ1-5; 9 bases map to TRBD1. The germline V gene has CDR1 SGHDT and CDR2 YYEEEE. The CDR3 has 14 amino acids. The CDR3 spells CASSSDRGSQPQHF. The DNA for the CDR3 is TGCGCCAGCAGCTCGGACAGGGGAAGTCAGCCCCAGCATTTT.

The chain links TRBV27 to TRBJ1-3, with D possibly matching TRBD1 (6 bases). Looked up from germline, CDR1 is MNHEY and CDR2 is SMNVEV (reference sequence). Deletions cut 5 bases from V and 2 bases from J, with 10 bases between. CDR3 length: 14 amino acids. CDR3 loop: CASSPRTAGNTIYF. CDR3 nucleotides: TGTGCCAGCAGTCCGAGGACAGCTGGAAACACCATATATTTT.

V gene TRBV6-5 combines with J gene TRBJ1-2; the match to TRBD1 covers 8 bases. Trimming cost V 0 bases and J 5 bases; bases outside gene matches: 5. Germline V gene lookup returns CDR1 MNHEY and CDR2 SVGAGI. This CDR3 region has 15 residues. CDR3 in amino acids: CASSYSGTGDYGYTF. In DNA form, the CDR3 reads TGTGCCAGCAGTTACTCCGGGACAGGAGATTATGGCTACACCTTC.

The chain joins TRBV9 to TRBJ2-7; 8 bases are shared with TRBD2. The V segment lost 4 bases and the J segment 3 bases; nucleotides outside the gene matches: 6. The germline V gene has CDR1 SGDLS and CDR2 YYNGEE. The CDR3 runs to 14 residues. Here the CDR3 reads CASSRGLAGYEQYF. The CDR3 nucleotides are TGTGCCAGCAGCCGCGGGCTAGCGGGCTACGAGCAGTACTTC.

The CDR3 here is CASSSTGQETQYF. The CDR3, as DNA: TGTGCCAGCAGCTCCACAGGGCAGGAGACCCAGTACTTC. V and J are TRBV7-7 and TRBJ2-5; a weak D match, TRBD1 (6 bases). CDR1 and CDR2 from the germline V gene are SSHAT and FNYEAQ (reference sequence). The germline V and J ends were trimmed by 4 bases and 5 bases, with 11 bases remaining between them. The CDR3 has 13 residues.

Here the CDR3 reads CAWSPWGSGYEQYF. DNA of the CDR3: TGTGCCTGGAGTCCTTGGGGGAGCGGGTACGAGCAGTACTTC. J is TRBJ2-7 and V is TRBV30; possibly TRBD2 for D (6 bases). The CDR3 is 14 amino acids. V lost 2 bases and J lost 4, with 15 bases in between. From germline, CDR1 is GTSNPN and CDR2 SVGIG (reference sequence).

The chain is built from TRBV5-1 and TRBJ2-1; D is undetermined. The germline gives CDR1 SGHRS, CDR2 YFSETQ. The CDR3 contains 13 residues. The V and J ends lost 1 base and 5 bases respectively, with 7 bases between them. CDR3 bases: TGCGCCAGCAGCTTGATCCCCGACAATGAGCAGTTCTTC. Translation: CASSLIPDNEQFF.

This chain joins TRBV6-5 and TRBJ2-6; a weak D match, TRBD2 (5 bases). Between the trimmed V and J ends, which lost 8 bases and 1 base, there was a span of 6 bases. CDR1 and CDR2 (germline): MNHEY, SVGAGI. The CDR3 runs 13 residues. The CDR3 loop is CASEGSGANVLTF. The CDR3 bases are TGTGCCAGCGAGGGTTCTGGGGCCAACGTCCTGACTTTC.

The chain combines TRBV4-1 with TRBJ2-3; D not certain. V dropped 2 bases and J dropped 3 bases, with 15 bases sitting between them. Germline V gene sequence: CDR1 MGHRA, CDR2 YSYEKL. The CDR3 is 16 amino acids. The CDR3 bases are TGCGCCAGCAGCCAACCCCGGATACCTAGGACAGATACGCAGTATTTT. This translates into CASSQPRIPRTDTQYF.

V usage is TRBV19 and J usage is TRBJ1-2, with a tentative D call TRBD1 (5 bases). Trimming took off 5 bases at V and 1 base at J, with 11 bases between the two ends. CDR3 length: 14 residues. Germline V gene lookup returns CDR1 LNHDA and CDR2 SQIVND (reference sequence). The CDR3 region has the DNA TGTGCCAGTAGTCCCGACAGTAATAACTATGGCTACACCTTC. This sequence encodes CASSPDSNNYGYTF.

This rearrangement joins TRBV12-5 to TRBJ2-2; D possibly corresponds to TRBD1 (6 bases). Trimming took 6 bases from V and 5 from J, leaving 13 bases between them. Germline loops: CDR1 LGHNT, CDR2 FRNRAP. This CDR3 is built from 14 residues. Written as DNA, the CDR3 is TGTGCTAGTGGACCCACAGGGAAGACCGGGGAGCTGTTTTTT. The encoded protein is CASGPTGKTGELFF.